One TCR beta chain is described in this entry. Its antigen is as yet unknown. The sample belongs to a study of CXCR3-negative and CXCR3-positive naive CD8 T cells. Study-level findings and limits: For memory CD8+ cells diversity was much lower, but both naive subsets had comparably high diversity. Higher TRB CDR3 hydrophobicity marked CXCR3-positive naive cells relative to CXCR3-negative naive cells.

Triplicate sorts, hundreds of thousands of cells apiece, were made for each CD8+ T cell subset. With UMI labels, 5' RACE was used to prepare the TRB cDNA libraries. Each CDR3 protein gets one entry in TCRdb, which reprocessed the 5' RACE reads and gives no DNA. This listing includes 100,000 to 150,000 distinct CDR3 sequences. The CDR3 extends over 14 amino acids. CDR1 SGHAT and CDR2 FQNNGV come from the germline V gene. The source is a human donor in good health. Some clones in this sample may be carry-over from other donors' samples. The chain is built from TRBV11-2 and TRBJ1-1; TCRdb selects TRBD1, and the lack of DNA leaves this call unchecked. Sequenced: naive CXCR3- CD8+ T cells from blood. Subset in this sample: CD45RO-CCR7+CD27+CD95- naive CD8+ T cells lacking CXCR3 (TNR3-). This CDR3 is CASSFTGGSTEAFF.